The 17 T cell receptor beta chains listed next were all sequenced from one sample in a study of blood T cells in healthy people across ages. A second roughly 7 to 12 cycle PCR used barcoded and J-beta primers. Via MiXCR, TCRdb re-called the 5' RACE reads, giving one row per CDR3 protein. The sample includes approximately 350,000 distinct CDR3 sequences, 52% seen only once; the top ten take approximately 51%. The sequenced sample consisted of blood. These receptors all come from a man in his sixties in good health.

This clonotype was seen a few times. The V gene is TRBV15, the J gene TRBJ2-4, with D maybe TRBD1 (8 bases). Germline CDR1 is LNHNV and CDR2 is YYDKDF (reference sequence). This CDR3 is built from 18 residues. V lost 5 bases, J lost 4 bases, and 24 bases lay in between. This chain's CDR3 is CATSSRGETGVGKNIQYF. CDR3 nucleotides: TGTGCCACCAGCTCCCGGGGGGAGACAGGGGTTGGGAAAAACATTCAGTACTTC.

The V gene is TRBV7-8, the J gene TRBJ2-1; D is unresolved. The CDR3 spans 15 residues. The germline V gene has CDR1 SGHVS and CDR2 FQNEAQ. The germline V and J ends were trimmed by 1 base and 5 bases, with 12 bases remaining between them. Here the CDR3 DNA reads TGTGCCAGCAGCTTAGGTGGCGGAAGACACAATGAGCAGTTCTTC. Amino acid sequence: CASSLGGGRHNEQFF.

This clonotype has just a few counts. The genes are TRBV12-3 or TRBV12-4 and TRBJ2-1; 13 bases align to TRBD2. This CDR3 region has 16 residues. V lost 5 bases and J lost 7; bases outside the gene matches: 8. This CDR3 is CASSTSGLAGPNEQFF. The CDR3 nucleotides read TGTGCCAGCAGTACATCGGGACTAGCGGGACCGAATGAGCAGTTCTTC.

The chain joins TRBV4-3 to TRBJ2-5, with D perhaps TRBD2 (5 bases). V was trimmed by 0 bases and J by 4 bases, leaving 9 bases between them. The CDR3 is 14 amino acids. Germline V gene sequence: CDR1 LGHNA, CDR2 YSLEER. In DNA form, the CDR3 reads TGCGCCAGCAGCCAAGAAGGCCGGGGAGAGACCCAGTACTTC. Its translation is CASSQEGRGETQYF.

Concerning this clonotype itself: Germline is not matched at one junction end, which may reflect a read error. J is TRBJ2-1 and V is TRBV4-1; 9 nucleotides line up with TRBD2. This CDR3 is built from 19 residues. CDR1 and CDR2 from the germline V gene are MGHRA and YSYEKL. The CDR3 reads CASNQERRSSGSSYNEQFF. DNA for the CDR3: TGCGCCAGCAACCAAGAACGGAGGAGTAGCGGGAGCTCCTACAATGAGCAGTTCTTC.

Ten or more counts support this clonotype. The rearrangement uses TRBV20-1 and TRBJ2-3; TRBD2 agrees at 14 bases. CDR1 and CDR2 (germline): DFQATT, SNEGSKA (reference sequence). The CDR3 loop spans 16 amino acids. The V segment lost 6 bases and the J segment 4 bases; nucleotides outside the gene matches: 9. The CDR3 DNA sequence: TGCAGTGCGGCCGGGACTAGCGGGAGCCGAGCAGATACGCAGTATTTT. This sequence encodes CSAAGTSGSRADTQYF.

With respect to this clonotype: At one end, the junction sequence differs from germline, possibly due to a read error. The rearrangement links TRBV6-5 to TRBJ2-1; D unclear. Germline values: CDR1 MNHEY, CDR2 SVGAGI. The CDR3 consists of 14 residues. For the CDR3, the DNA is TGTGCCAACAGTCTAGTTACCTCCTCCAATGAGCAGTTCTTC. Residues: CANSLVTSSNEQFF.

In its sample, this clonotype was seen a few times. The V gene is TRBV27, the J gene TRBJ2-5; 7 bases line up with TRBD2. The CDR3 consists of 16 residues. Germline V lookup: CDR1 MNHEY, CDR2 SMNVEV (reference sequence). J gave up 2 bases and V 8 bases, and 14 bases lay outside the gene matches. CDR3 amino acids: CASGSLRTRLQETQYF. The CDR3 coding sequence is TGTGCCAGCGGATCCCTTCGGACTAGACTACAAGAGACCCAGTACTTC.

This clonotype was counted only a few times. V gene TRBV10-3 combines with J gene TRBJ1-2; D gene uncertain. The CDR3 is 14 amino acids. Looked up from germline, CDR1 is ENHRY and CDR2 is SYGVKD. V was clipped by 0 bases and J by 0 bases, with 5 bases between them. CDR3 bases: TGTGCCATCAGTGAGTCCGGAGCTAACTATGGCTACACCTTC. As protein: CAISESGANYGYTF.

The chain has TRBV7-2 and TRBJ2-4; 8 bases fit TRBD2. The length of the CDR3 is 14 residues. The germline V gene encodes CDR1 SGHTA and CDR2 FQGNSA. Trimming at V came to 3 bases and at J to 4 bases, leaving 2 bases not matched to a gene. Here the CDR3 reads CASSFSGGKNIQYF. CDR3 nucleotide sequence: TGTGCCAGCAGCTTCAGCGGGGGAAAAAACATTCAGTACTTC. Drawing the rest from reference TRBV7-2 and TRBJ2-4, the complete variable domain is GAGVSQSPSNKVTEKGKDVELRCDPISGHTALYWYRQSLGQGLEFLIYFQGNSAPDKSGLPSDRFSAERTGGSVSTLTIQRTQQEDSAVYLCASSFSGGKNIQYFGAGTRLSVL.

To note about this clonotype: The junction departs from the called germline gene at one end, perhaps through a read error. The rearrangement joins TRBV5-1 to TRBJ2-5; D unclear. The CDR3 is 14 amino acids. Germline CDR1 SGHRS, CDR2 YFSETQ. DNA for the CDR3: TGCGCCAGCAGCGTGGCAGGCCGGTCGGAGACCCGGTACTTC. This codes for CASSVAGRSETRYF.

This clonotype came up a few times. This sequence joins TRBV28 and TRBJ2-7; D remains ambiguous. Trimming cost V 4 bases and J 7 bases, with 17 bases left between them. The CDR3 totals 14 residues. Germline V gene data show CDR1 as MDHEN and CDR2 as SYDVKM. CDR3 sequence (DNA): TGTGCCAGCAGTTCCACTTTCGACCTGAATGAGCAGTACTTC. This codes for CASSSTFDLNEQYF.

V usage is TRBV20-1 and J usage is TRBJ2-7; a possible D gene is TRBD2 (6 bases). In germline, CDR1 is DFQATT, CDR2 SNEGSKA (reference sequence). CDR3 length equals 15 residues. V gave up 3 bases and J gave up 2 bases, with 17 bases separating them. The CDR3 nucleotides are TGCAGTGCTAGTGGACATCGAGCGGGCACCTACGAGCAGTACTTC. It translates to CSASGHRAGTYEQYF.

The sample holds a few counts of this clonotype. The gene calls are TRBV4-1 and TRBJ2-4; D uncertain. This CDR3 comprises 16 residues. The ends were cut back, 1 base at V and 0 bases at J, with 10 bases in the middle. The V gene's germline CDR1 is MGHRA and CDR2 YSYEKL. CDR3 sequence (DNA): TGCGCCAGCAGCCAAGCAGAATTTATAGCCAAAAACATTCAGTACTTC. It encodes CASSQAEFIAKNIQYF.

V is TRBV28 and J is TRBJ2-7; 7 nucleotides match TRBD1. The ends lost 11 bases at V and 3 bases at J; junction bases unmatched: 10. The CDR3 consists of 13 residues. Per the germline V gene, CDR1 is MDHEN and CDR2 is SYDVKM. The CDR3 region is CARSGDRNYEQYF. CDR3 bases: TGTGCCCGATCCGGGGACAGAAACTACGAGCAGTACTTC.

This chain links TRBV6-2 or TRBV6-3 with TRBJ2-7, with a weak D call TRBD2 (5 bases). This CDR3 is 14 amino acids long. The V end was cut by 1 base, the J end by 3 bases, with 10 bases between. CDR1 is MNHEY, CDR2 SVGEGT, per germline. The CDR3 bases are TGTGCCAGCAGTTACTATGGGAGCCGCTACGAGCAGTACTTC. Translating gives CASSYYGSRYEQYF.

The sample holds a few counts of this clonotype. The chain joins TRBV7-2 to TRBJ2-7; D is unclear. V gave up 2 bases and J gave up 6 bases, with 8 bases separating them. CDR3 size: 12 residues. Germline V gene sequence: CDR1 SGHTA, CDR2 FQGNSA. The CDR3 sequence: CASSLSWGEQYF. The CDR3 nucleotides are TGTGCCAGCAGCTTATCATGGGGCGAGCAGTACTTC.